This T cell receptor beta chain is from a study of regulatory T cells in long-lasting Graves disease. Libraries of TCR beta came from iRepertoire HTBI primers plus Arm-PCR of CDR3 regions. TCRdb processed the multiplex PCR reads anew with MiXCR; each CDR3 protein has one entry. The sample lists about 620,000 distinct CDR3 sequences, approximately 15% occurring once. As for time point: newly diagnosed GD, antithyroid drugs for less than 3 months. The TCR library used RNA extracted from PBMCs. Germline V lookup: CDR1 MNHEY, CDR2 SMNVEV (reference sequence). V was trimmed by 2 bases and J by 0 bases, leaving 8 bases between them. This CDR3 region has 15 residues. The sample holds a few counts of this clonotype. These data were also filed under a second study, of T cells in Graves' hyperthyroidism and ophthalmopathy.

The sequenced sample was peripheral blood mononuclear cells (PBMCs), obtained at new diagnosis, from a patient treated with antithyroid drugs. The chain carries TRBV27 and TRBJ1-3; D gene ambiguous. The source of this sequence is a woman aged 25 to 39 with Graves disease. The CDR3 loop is CASSLDGNSGNTIYF. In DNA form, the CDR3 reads TGTGCCAGCAGTTTAGACGGCAACTCTGGAAACACCATATATTTT.